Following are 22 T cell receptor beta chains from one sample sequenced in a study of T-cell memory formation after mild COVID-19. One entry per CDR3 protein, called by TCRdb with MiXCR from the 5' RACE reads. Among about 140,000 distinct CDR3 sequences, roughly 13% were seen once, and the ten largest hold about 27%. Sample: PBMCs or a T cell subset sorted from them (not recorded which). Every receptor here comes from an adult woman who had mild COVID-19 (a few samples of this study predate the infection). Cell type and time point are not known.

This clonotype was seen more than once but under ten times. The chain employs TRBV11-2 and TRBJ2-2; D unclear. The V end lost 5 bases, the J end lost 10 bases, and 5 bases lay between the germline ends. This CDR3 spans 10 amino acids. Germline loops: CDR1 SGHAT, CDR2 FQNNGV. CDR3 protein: CASSHAELFF. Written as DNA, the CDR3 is TGTGCCAGCAGCCACGCGGAGCTGTTTTTT.

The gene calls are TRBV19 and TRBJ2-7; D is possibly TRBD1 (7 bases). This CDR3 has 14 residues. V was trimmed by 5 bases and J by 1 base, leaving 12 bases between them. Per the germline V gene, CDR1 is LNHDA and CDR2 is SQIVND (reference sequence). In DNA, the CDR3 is TGTGCCAGTAGTCCGGGGGACAGTTCCTACGAGCAGTACTTC. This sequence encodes CASSPGDSSYEQYF.

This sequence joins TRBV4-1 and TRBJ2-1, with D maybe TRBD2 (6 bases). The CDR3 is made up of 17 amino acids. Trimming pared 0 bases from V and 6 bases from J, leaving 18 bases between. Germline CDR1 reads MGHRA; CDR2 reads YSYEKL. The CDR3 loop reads CASSQDLGEVMGNEQFF. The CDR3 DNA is TGCGCCAGCAGCCAAGACTTGGGGGAGGTCATGGGCAATGAGCAGTTCTTC.

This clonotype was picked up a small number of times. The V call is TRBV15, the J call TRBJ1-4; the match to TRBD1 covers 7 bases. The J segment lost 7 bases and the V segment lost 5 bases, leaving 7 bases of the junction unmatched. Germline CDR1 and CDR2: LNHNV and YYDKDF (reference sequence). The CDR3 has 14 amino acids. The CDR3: CATSGSWDSEKLFF. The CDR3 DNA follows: TGTGCCACCAGCGGTTCCTGGGACAGTGAAAAACTGTTTTTT.

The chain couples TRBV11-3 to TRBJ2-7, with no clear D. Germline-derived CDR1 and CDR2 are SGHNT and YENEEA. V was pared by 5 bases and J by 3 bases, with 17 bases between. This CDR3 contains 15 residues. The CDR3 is CASSPGLGSSYEQYF. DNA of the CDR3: TGTGCCAGCAGCCCCGGCCTTGGTAGCAGCTACGAGCAGTACTTC.

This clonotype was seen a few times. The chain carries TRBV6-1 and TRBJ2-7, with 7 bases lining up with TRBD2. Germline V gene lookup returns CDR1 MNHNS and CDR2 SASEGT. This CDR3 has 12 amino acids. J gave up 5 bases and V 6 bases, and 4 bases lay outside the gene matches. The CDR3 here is CASRGGIHEQYF. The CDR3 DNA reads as TGTGCCAGCAGGGGGGGGATCCACGAGCAGTACTTC.

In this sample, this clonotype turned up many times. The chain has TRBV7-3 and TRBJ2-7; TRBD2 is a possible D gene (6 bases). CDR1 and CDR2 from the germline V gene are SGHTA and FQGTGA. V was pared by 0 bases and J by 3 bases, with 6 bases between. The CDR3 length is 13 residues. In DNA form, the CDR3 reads TGTGCCAGCAGCTTAACGGGAGGCTACGAGCAGTACTTC. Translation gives CASSLTGGYEQYF.

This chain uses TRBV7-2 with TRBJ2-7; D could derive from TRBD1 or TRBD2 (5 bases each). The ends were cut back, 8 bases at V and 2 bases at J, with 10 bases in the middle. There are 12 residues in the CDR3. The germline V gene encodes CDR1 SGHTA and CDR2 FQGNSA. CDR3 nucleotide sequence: TGTGCCAGCGTTCGAGGGGCCTACGAGCAGTACTTC. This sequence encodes CASVRGAYEQYF.

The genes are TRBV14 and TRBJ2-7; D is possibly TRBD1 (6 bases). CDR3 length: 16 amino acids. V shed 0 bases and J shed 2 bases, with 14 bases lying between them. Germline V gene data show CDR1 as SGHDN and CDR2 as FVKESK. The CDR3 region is CASSQDLGTMAYEQYF. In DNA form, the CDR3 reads TGTGCCAGCAGCCAAGATCTGGGGACAATGGCCTACGAGCAGTACTTC.

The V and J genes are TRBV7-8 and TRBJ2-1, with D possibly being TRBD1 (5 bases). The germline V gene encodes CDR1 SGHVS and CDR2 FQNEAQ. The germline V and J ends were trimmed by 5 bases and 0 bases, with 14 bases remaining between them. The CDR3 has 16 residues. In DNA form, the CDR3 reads TGTGCCAGCAGCCTAAGGACACAGAGCTCCTACAATGAGCAGTTCTTC. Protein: CASSLRTQSSYNEQFF. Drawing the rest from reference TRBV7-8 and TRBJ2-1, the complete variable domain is GAGVSQSPRYKVAKRGQDVALRCDPISGHVSLFWYQQALGQGPEFLTYFQNEAQLDKSGLPSDRFFAERPEGSVSTLKIQRTQQEDSAVYLCASSLRTQSSYNEQFFGPGTRLTVL.

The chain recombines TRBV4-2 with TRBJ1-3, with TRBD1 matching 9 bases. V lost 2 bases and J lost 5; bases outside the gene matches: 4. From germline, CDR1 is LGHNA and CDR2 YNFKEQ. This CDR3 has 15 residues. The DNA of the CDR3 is TGTGCCAGCAGCCAAAAGACAGGGGGTAGAAACACCATATATTTT. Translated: CASSQKTGGRNTIYF.

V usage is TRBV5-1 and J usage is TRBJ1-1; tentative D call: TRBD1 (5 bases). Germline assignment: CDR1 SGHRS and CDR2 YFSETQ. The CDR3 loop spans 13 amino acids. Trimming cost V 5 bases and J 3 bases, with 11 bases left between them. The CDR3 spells CASSQGADTEAFF. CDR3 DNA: TGCGCCAGCAGTCAAGGGGCGGACACTGAAGCTTTCTTT.

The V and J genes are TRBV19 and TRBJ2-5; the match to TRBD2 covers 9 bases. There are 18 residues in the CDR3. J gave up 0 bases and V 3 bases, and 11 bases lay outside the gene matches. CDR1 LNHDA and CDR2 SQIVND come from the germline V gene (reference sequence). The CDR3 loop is CASSIGYVVAGDQETQYF. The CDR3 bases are TGTGCCAGTAGTATCGGCTACGTGGTAGCGGGGGACCAAGAGACCCAGTACTTC. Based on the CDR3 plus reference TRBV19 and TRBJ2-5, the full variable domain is DGGITQSPKYLFRKEGQNVTLSCEQNLNHDAMYWYRQDPGQGLRLIYYSQIVNDFQKGDIAEGYSVSREKKESFPLTVTSAQKNPTAFYLCASSIGYVVAGDQETQYFGPGTRLLVL.

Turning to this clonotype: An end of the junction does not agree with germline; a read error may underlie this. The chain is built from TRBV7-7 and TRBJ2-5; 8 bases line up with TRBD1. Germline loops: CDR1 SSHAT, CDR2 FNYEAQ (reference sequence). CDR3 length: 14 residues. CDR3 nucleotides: TGTGCTAGCAGCTACGGACAGGGCCAAGAGACCCAGTACTTC. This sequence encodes CASSYGQGQETQYF.

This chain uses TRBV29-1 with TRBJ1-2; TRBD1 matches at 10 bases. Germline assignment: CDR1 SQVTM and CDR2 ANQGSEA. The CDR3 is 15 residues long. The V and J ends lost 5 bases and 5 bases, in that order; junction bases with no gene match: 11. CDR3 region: CSVLPGQGLFYGYTF. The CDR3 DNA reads TGCAGCGTTTTACCGGGACAGGGGCTTTTTTATGGCTACACCTTC.

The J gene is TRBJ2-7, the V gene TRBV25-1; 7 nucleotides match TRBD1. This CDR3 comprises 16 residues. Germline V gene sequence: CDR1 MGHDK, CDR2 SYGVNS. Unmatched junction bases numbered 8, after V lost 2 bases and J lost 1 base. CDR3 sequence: CASSEPGGLGSYEQYF. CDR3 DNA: TGTGCCAGCAGTGAACCAGGGGGTCTTGGGTCCTACGAGCAGTACTTC.

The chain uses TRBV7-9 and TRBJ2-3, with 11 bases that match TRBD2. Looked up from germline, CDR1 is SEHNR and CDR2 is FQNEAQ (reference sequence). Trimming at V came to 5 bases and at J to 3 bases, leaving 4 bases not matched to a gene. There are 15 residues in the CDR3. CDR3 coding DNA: TGTGCCAGCAGCCCTAGCGGGGGGACGACAGATACGCAGTATTTT. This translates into CASSPSGGTTDTQYF.

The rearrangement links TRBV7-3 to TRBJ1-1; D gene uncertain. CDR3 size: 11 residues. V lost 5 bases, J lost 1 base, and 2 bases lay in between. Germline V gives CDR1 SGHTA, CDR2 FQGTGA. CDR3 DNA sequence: TGTGCCAGCAGCCAGAACACTGAAGCTTTCTTT. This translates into CASSQNTEAFF. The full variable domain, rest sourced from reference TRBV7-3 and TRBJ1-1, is GAGVSQTPSNKVTEKGKYVELRCDPISGHTALYWYRQSLGQGPEFLIYFQGTGAADDSGLPNDRFFAVRPEGSVSTLKIQRTERGDSAVYLCASSQNTEAFFGQGTRLTVV.

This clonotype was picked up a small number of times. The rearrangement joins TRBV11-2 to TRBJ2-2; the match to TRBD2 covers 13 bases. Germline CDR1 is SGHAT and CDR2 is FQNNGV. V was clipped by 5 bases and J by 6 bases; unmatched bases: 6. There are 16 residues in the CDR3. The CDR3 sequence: CASSTGLAGVAGELFF. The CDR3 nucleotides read TGTGCCAGCAGCACCGGACTAGCGGGAGTGGCCGGGGAGCTGTTTTTT.

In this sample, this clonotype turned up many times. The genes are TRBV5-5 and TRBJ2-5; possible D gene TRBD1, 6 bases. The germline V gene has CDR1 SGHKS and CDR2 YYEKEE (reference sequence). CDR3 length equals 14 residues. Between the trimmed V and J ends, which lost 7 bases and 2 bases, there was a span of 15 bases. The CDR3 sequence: CASAHSGQQETQYF. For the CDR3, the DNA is TGTGCCAGCGCACATTCGGGACAACAAGAGACCCAGTACTTC.

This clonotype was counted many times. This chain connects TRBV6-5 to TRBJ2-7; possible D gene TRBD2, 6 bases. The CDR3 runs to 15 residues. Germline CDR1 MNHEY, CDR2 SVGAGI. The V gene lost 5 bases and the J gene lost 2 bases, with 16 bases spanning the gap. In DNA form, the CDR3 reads TGTGCCAGCAGTCGCGGAGGGGCTCTCACCTACGAGCAGTACTTC. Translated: CASSRGGALTYEQYF.

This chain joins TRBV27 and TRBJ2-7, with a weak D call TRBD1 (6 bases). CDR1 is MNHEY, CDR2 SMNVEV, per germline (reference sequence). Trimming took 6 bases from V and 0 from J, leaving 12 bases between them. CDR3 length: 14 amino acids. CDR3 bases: TGTGCCAGCAGAACGGACAGAATCTCCTACGAGCAGTACTTC. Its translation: CASRTDRISYEQYF.